Here is one T cell receptor beta chain with its context. Germline V gene lookup returns CDR1 LNHDA and CDR2 SQIVND (reference sequence). The CDR3 is 14 residues long. V shed 6 bases and J 3 bases; nucleotides not matched to a gene: 7. After constant-region reverse-primer amplification, full-length variable regions underwent semi-nested PCR with Nested Universal Primer A. One entry per CDR3 protein, called by TCRdb with MiXCR from the 5' RACE reads. The table lists fewer than 80,000 distinct CDR3 sequences, 20% to 25% of them singletons. The memory fraction was CD4+CD45RO+CD25- cells. This TCR was recovered from a female donor with breast cancer. Sequenced sample: memory CD4+ T cells sorted from a lymph node. Subset reported: memory CD4+ T cells, CD4+CD45RO+CD25-. The J gene is TRBJ2-7, the V gene TRBV19; 8 bases agree with TRBD1. The DNA of the CDR3 is TGTGCCAGTAGCCCGGGACAGGATAACTACGAGCAGTACTTC. Amino acids: CASSPGQDNYEQYF.